A selection of T cell receptor beta chains follows, all from one sample in a study of OX40 agonist ivuxolimab in advanced cancers. Using immunoSEQ multiplex PCR, the repertoire was profiled, and TCRdb retains in-frame clones only, with some absent. The sample records around 76,000 clones, approximately 95% being singletons. Sequences were derived from CD4+ or CD8+ T cells sorted from blood, sampled in a trial of the OX40 agonist ivuxolimab. These receptor sequences come from an adult with an advanced solid tumor such as melanoma, head and neck, liver or kidney cancer. CDR3s include the opening cysteine and the closing phenylalanine or tryptophan. A D gene is named only where the DNA matches it firmly. Size is omitted from some rows. Given values are once, few, many or a class for expanded clones.

d_call | j_call | clone_size | v_call | cdr3_aa | cdr3_nt
- | TRBJ1-1 | - | TRBV5-1 | CASSGTTNTEAFF | TGCGCCAGCAGCGGGACAACGAACACTGAAGCTTTCTTT
- | TRBJ2-7 | - | TRBV4-1 | CASSQDPGSYEQYF | TGCGCCAGCAGCCAAGATCCGGGATCCTACGAGCAGTACTTC
- | TRBJ2-1 | - | TRBV28 | CASSWGESTYNEQFF | TGTGCCAGCAGTTGGGGGGAATCGACCTACAATGAGCAGTTCTTC
- | TRBJ2-1 | - | TRBV27 | CASSLGTLPNGQFF | TGTGCCAGCAGTCTGGGGACTTTACCAAATGGGCAGTTCTTC
- | TRBJ2-7 | - | TRBV6-5 | CASSREDYEQYF | TGTGCCAGCAGCCGTGAGGACTACGAGCAGTACTTC
- | TRBJ1-2 | - | TRBV27 | CASSITSFYDGYTF | TGTGCCAGCAGTATAACGTCCTTTTACGATGGCTACACCTTC
- | TRBJ1-3 | - | TRBV9 | CASSVGTGSGNTIYF | TGTGCCAGCAGCGTAGGCACGGGATCCGGAAACACCATATATTTT
- | TRBJ2-7 | - | TRBV6-5 | CASSYETVYEQYF | TGTGCCAGCAGTTACGAGACAGTCTACGAGCAGTACTTC
TRBD1 | TRBJ2-3 | once | TRBV5-1 | CASSSTGGRPDTQYF | TGCGCCAGCAGTTCGACAGGGGGCCGCCCAGATACGCAGTATTTT
- | TRBJ2-5 | - | TRBV15 | CATSREAAQETQYF | TGTGCCACCAGCAGAGAGGCAGCCCAAGAGACCCAGTACTTC
- | TRBJ1-1 | - | TRBV27 | CASRVNTEAFF | TGTGCCTCAAGGGTGAACACTGAAGCTTTCTTT